These T cell receptor beta chains were read from a single sample in a study of cytomegalovirus exposure and HLA in healthy donors. The data were produced by immunoSEQ multiplex PCR, yet TCRdb's version contains in-frame clones alone and is incomplete. The table lists approximately 140,000 clones, around 77% of them singletons, with roughly 1% in the top ten. The specimen sequenced was PBMCs. The origin of the receptors is a woman in her sixties in good health and CMV-seronegative. The CDR3 runs from the conserved cysteine through the conserved F or W. A D gene is named only where the DNA matches it firmly. Some rows mark clone size as missing; the rest say once, few, many or name a class of expanded clone.

d_call: .; clone_size: .; v_call: TRBV28; j_call: TRBJ1-2; cdr3_nt: TGTGCCGTCAGGCAGAAGACTAACTATGGCTACACCTTC; cdr3_aa: CAVRQKTNYGYTF
d_call: TRBD2; clone_size: .; v_call: TRBV28; j_call: TRBJ2-7; cdr3_nt: TGTGCCAGCAGTGATGGACTAGCGGGAGACGAGCAGTACTTC; cdr3_aa: CASSDGLAGDEQYF
d_call: .; clone_size: .; v_call: TRBV18; j_call: TRBJ1-1; cdr3_nt: TGTGCCAGCTCACCACAAAAGCTAGGTGGTGTTGTACGGTCCACTGAAGCTTTCTTT; cdr3_aa: CASSPQKLGGVVRSTEAFF
d_call: TRBD2; clone_size: .; v_call: TRBV15; j_call: TRBJ2-5; cdr3_nt: TGTGCCACCAGCAGAGATGCCAGCGGGAGGGCGGATACCCAGTACTTC; cdr3_aa: CATSRDASGRADTQYF
d_call: TRBD2; clone_size: .; v_call: TRBV6-1; j_call: TRBJ2-5; cdr3_nt: TGTGCCACCACTAGCGGGAAAGAGACCCAGTACTTC; cdr3_aa: CATTSGKETQYF
d_call: .; clone_size: .; v_call: TRBV5-1; j_call: TRBJ2-5; cdr3_nt: TGCGCCAGCAGCTTGAAGGGGCAAGAGACCCAGTACTTC; cdr3_aa: CASSLKGQETQYF
d_call: .; clone_size: .; v_call: TRBV28; j_call: TRBJ1-5; cdr3_nt: TGTGCCAGCAGCAGTTGGGGGGTGGGGAAAAGCAATCAGCCCCAGCATTTT; cdr3_aa: CASSSWGVGKSNQPQHF
d_call: .; clone_size: .; v_call: TRBV7-3; j_call: TRBJ1-2; cdr3_nt: TGTGCCAGCAGCTTGCCACAGGGCTCTGGCTACACCTTC; cdr3_aa: CASSLPQGSGYTF
d_call: TRBD2; clone_size: once; v_call: TRBV30; j_call: TRBJ2-5; cdr3_nt: TGTGCCTGGAGGGGACTAGGAGTTCAAGAGACCCAGTACTTC; cdr3_aa: CAWRGLGVQETQYF
d_call: TRBD2; clone_size: .; v_call: TRBV5-1; j_call: TRBJ2-7; cdr3_nt: TGCGCCAGCAGCTTGGGGCTAGCGGGAGTCTACGAGCAGTACTTC; cdr3_aa: CASSLGLAGVYEQYF
d_call: .; clone_size: .; v_call: TRBV5-4; j_call: TRBJ1-1; cdr3_nt: TGTGCCAGCAGCTTGGGCTCGGACAGCCCTGGGGGTGAAGCTTTCTTT; cdr3_aa: CASSLGSDSPGGEAFF
d_call: TRBD1; clone_size: .; v_call: TRBV5-1; j_call: TRBJ2-7; cdr3_nt: TGCGCCAGCAGCTTCCACCGGGACAGAAAAATATACGAGCAGTACTTC; cdr3_aa: CASSFHRDRKIYEQYF
d_call: .; clone_size: .; v_call: TRBV28; j_call: TRBJ1-1; cdr3_nt: TGTGCCAGCAGTTCCCCCCCGGGGGAGGGCAGAACTGAAGCTTTCTTT; cdr3_aa: CASSSPPGEGRTEAFF
d_call: .; clone_size: .; v_call: TRBV28; j_call: TRBJ1-2; cdr3_nt: TGTGCCAGCACCCGGGGGGGGAACTATGGCTACACCTTC; cdr3_aa: CASTRGGNYGYTF
d_call: .; clone_size: .; v_call: TRBV7-9; j_call: TRBJ1-6; cdr3_nt: TGTGCCAGCACCCCATTACAGGACCGCCTGAATAATTCACCCCTCCACTTT; cdr3_aa: CASTPLQDRLNNSPLHF
d_call: .; clone_size: .; v_call: TRBV9; j_call: TRBJ1-1; cdr3_nt: TGTGCCAGCAGCGGACACAGGGCTAACACTGAAGCTTTCTTT; cdr3_aa: CASSGHRANTEAFF
d_call: .; clone_size: .; v_call: TRBV4-1; j_call: TRBJ2-3; cdr3_nt: TGCGCCAGCAGCCAAGACCCCTCTGGCAGAAGCACAGATACGCAGTATTTT; cdr3_aa: CASSQDPSGRSTDTQYF